This T cell receptor (beta chain) was recovered during a study of vaccination effects on CD4 cells after COVID-19. In the study overall: It was a median of 72 days after the second dose that post-vaccine samples were obtained. Study-wide results and limits: Marked clonal contraction of infection- and vaccine-induced clones was seen late after vaccination.

The method was immunoSEQ multiplex PCR; TCRdb's version includes in-frame clones alone and lacks a portion of them. The sample includes 13,000 to 15,000 clones, more than 70% seen only once; the top ten take under 30%. To note about this clone: Its antigen is currently unknown.

Expansion with viral peptide pools was applied to antigen-specific CD4+ T cells by the ViraFEST assay prior to sequencing. Isolating CD4+ T cells followed less than 12 days of culture. It was between March and December 2020 that the person had a SARS-CoV-2 infection confirmed by PCR. The vaccine given was either BNT162b2 or mRNA-1273, in two doses. Supplemented with around 9.6 IU/ml IL-2 and 9.5 to 10 ug/ml peptides, roughly 2 million PBMC per well were kept in culture. The CDR3 sequence is 16 residues long. CDR1 and CDR2 (germline): GTSNPN, SVGIG (reference sequence). With 0 bases clipped from V and 7 bases from J, the junction kept 14 bases outside the gene matches.

The TCR comes from a human donor who had a prior SARS-CoV-2 infection. V usage is TRBV30 and J usage is TRBJ1-2; 7 nucleotides agree with TRBD1. This material consisted of CD4+ T cells from PBMCs cultured with HCoV-NL63 spike peptides, taken after COVID-19 vaccination. The CDR3 coding sequence is TGTGCCTGGAGTGTATATCTTTCAGGGGGAGGTTCTGGCTACACCTTC. Translated, it gives CAWSVYLSGGGSGYTF.